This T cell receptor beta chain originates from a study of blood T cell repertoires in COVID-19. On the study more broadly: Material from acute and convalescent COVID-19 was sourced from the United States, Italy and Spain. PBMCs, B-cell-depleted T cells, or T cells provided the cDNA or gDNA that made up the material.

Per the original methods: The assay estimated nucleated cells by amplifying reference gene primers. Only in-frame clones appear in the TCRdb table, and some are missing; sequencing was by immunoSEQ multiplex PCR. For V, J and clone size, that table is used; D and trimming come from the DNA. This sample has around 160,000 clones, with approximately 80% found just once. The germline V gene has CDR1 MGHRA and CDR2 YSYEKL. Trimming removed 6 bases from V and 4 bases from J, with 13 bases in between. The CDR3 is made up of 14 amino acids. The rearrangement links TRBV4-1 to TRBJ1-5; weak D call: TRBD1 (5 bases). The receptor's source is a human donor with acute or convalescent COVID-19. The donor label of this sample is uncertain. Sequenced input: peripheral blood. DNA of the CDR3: TGCGCCAGCAGTCTAGGGGTTGAGAATCAGCCCCAGCATTTT. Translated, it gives CASSLGVENQPQHF.